This T cell receptor beta chain was identified in a study of cytomegalovirus exposure and HLA in healthy donors. Per the germline V gene, CDR1 is SGHNT and CDR2 is YYREEE (reference sequence). This CDR3 comprises 14 residues. Germline trimming cut 4 bases from V and 4 bases from J; bases unmatched to any gene: 7. Clones were read by immunoSEQ multiplex PCR, and TCRdb kept only the in-frame ones, dropping some. The data contain under 300,000 clones, 90% of them singletons. The chain recombines TRBV5-4 with TRBJ1-1, with TRBD1 matching over 7 bases. The sequencing sample was made of PBMCs. The source of this sequence is a young woman in good health and CMV-seronegative. DNA of the CDR3: TGTGCCAGCAGCCTGAGACAGGGAGCCACTGAAGCTTTCTTT. Amino acid sequence: CASSLRQGATEAFF.